Each of the 21 T cell receptor beta chains below was sequenced from the same sample in a study of cytomegalovirus exposure and HLA in healthy donors. Use of 60 Vbeta and 13 Jbeta primers characterized the PCR. Profiling relied on immunoSEQ multiplex PCR, and the TCRdb table lists in-frame clones only, not all of them. The data show about 160,000 clones, with about 80% seen just once and approximately 4.5% held by the top ten. Sequencing was carried out using PBMCs. Source of these receptors: a man aged 30-40 years in good health and CMV-seronegative.

The chain links TRBV27 to TRBJ2-5; TRBD2 matches at 8 bases. Germline V gene sequence: CDR1 MNHEY, CDR2 SMNVEV (reference sequence). The CDR3 length is 15 residues. The ends lost 0 bases at V and 5 bases at J; junction bases unmatched: 5. CDR3 coding DNA: TGTGCCAGCAGTTTATCGGGACTAGAGGGGGAGACCCAGTACTTC. This encodes CASSLSGLEGETQYF.

A few counts support this clone. The CDR3 sequence: CASSTYRDRNQPQHF. Written as DNA, the CDR3 is TGTGCCAGCAGTACCTATCGGGACAGAAATCAGCCCCAGCATTTT. V usage is TRBV6-5 and J usage is TRBJ1-5, with 7 positions matching TRBD1. CDR1 and CDR2 (germline): MNHEY, SVGAGI. The J segment lost 4 bases and the V segment lost 5 bases, leaving 8 bases of the junction unmatched. This CDR3 contains 15 residues.

The genes are TRBV7-9 and TRBJ2-3; a possible D gene is TRBD1 (6 bases). Trimming pared 4 bases from V and 9 bases from J, leaving 20 bases between. Germline CDR1 reads SEHNR; CDR2 reads FQNEAQ (reference sequence). The CDR3 contains 15 residues. The CDR3 nucleotides are TGTGCCAGCAGCTCAGGCAGGGGTGGGACGGTGACGCAGTATTTT. The encoded protein is CASSSGRGGTVTQYF.

The chain carries TRBV27 and TRBJ2-1, with 8 bases that match TRBD2. Germline CDR1 and CDR2: MNHEY and SMNVEV (reference sequence). V was clipped by 5 bases and J by 4 bases; unmatched bases: 7. The CDR3 contains 15 residues. CDR3 nucleotides: TGTGCCAGCAGTCCCCGGACTAGCAGTTACAATGAGCAGTTCTTC. Protein: CASSPRTSSYNEQFF.

This chain uses TRBV29-1 with TRBJ2-1; 7 bases match TRBD2. Germline CDR1 and CDR2: SQVTM and ANQGSEA. This CDR3 has 11 amino acids. V lost 7 bases, J lost 10 bases, and 7 bases stayed unmatched. The DNA for the CDR3 is TGCAGCGGGGGGGGGTTTCGGGAGCAGTTCTTC. Translating it yields CSGGGFREQFF.

The chain uses TRBV9 and TRBJ2-3, with D possibly matching TRBD2 (5 bases). Germline CDR1 reads SGDLS; CDR2 reads YYNGEE. CDR3 length: 14 residues. The V gene lost 3 bases and the J gene lost 6 bases, with 14 bases spanning the gap. The CDR3 nucleotides are TGTGCCAGCAGCGGATGGGAGTCAACGGATACGCAGTATTTT. Translation gives CASSGWESTDTQYF.

This sequence joins TRBV10-3 and TRBJ2-5; D is uncertain. This CDR3 contains 11 residues. V gave up 4 bases and J gave up 6 bases, with 6 bases separating them. Germline-derived CDR1 and CDR2 are ENHRY and SYGVKD. CDR3 in DNA: TGTGCCATCAGTGTGCACAAGACCCAGTACTTC. It specifies CAISVHKTQYF.

The chain links TRBV5-1 to TRBJ1-2; D is perhaps TRBD1 (6 bases). V lost 0 bases and J 2 bases, leaving 8 bases between the germline ends. This CDR3 region has 14 residues. From germline, CDR1 is SGHRS and CDR2 YFSETQ. This CDR3 reads CASSLAGENYGYTF. CDR3 DNA: TGCGCCAGCAGCTTGGCAGGGGAGAACTATGGCTACACCTTC.

V and J are TRBV14 and TRBJ1-2; D is perhaps TRBD1 (5 bases). Trimming removed 3 bases from V and 1 base from J, with 12 bases in between. There are 15 residues in the CDR3. Germline-derived CDR1 and CDR2 are SGHDN and FVKESK. In DNA form, the CDR3 reads TGTGCCAGCAGCCAGGGGCCGGGAGATAACTATGGCTACACCTTC. Amino acids: CASSQGPGDNYGYTF.

In its sample, this clone was seen a few times. V gene TRBV7-8 combines with J gene TRBJ1-5, with D uncertain. Per germline, CDR1 SGHVS and CDR2 FQNEAQ. There are 15 residues in the CDR3. V was clipped by 1 base and J by 2 bases, with 9 bases between them. This CDR3 reads CASSLVRGGNQPQHF. As DNA, the CDR3 is TGTGCCAGCAGCTTAGTTCGGGGAGGCAATCAGCCCCAGCATTTT.

V usage is TRBV2 and J usage is TRBJ2-5; possibly TRBD1 for D (6 bases). Germline V gene sequence: CDR1 SNHLY, CDR2 FYNNEI. This CDR3 region has 12 residues. The V and J ends lost 8 bases and 3 bases respectively, with 10 bases between them. DNA for the CDR3: TGTGCCAGCCGACAGGTAGAAGAGACCCAGTACTTC. As protein: CASRQVEETQYF.

DNA for the CDR3: TGTGCCACCGACGGACCAGGGACACAGAACTATGGCTACACCTTC. This gives the protein CATDGPGTQNYGYTF. The rearrangement uses TRBV11-2 and TRBJ1-2, with TRBD1 as a possible D gene (6 bases). In germline, CDR1 is SGHAT, CDR2 FQNNGV. The length of the CDR3 is 15 residues. Trimming removed 10 bases from V and 2 bases from J, with 20 bases in between.

This chain connects TRBV11-2 to TRBJ2-5; TRBD2 might be the D (5 bases). Trimming took 2 bases from V and 7 from J, leaving 17 bases between them. Germline V gives CDR1 SGHAT, CDR2 FQNNGV. This CDR3 is built from 15 residues. Written as DNA, the CDR3 is TGTGCCAGCAGCTTAAGAGGGATCGGACTCGGGACCCAGTACTTC. It yields the protein CASSLRGIGLGTQYF.

The chain combines TRBV7-9 with TRBJ2-3; 8 nucleotides align to TRBD2. J was trimmed by 2 bases and V by 8 bases; bases with no gene match: 18. Germline CDR1 reads SEHNR; CDR2 reads FQNEAQ (reference sequence). The CDR3 is 18 residues long. The CDR3, as DNA: TGTGCCAGCTCCTTTCGGAGTGGAGCGGGGGTCCTCACAGATACGCAGTATTTT. Its protein product is CASSFRSGAGVLTDTQYF.

V usage is TRBV27 and J usage is TRBJ1-5; 9 bases align to TRBD1. This CDR3 has 16 residues. CDR1 and CDR2 (germline): MNHEY, SMNVEV (reference sequence). With V trimmed by 5 bases and J by 6 bases, 11 bases remained unmatched. The CDR3 DNA reads TGTGCCAGCAGTACAAACCGGGACAGGGTCGGTCAGCCCCAGCATTTT. This gives the protein CASSTNRDRVGQPQHF.

The rearrangement joins TRBV6-6 to TRBJ2-7; 11 bases fit TRBD1. Germline CDR1 MNHNY, CDR2 SVGAGI (reference sequence). The CDR3 sequence is 15 residues long. Unmatched junction bases numbered 4, after V lost 4 bases and J lost 2 bases. CDR3 loop: CASSSPGQGAYEQYF. CDR3 sequence (DNA): TGTGCCAGCAGTTCTCCGGGACAGGGGGCCTACGAGCAGTACTTC.

This rearrangement joins TRBV13 to TRBJ1-2; 8 bases fit TRBD1. V lost 5 bases, J lost 5 bases, and 16 bases stayed unmatched. The CDR3 consists of 17 residues. Germline CDR1 PRHDT, CDR2 FYEKMQ (reference sequence). For the CDR3, the DNA is TGTGCCAGCAGCCCCGGTAGTCGAACAGGGGGTAGGTATGGCTACACCTTC. It codes for CASSPGSRTGGRYGYTF.

This clone showed up just once. The chain has TRBV10-3 and TRBJ1-3; D gene uncertain. Germline values: CDR1 ENHRY, CDR2 SYGVKD. The CDR3 is made up of 17 amino acids. V lost 2 bases and J lost 3, with 17 bases in between. The CDR3, as DNA: TGTGCCATCAGTGAGGGGGAAGCGGTACTCGGTGGAAACACCATATATTTT. It translates to CAISEGEAVLGGNTIYF.

V gene TRBV19 combines with J gene TRBJ1-2, with 8 positions matching TRBD1. The J segment lost 4 bases and the V segment lost 1 base, leaving 5 bases of the junction unmatched. Per germline, CDR1 LNHDA and CDR2 SQIVND (reference sequence). This CDR3 spans 15 amino acids. CDR3 sequence reads: CASSIARGLGYGYTF. CDR3 nucleotide sequence: TGTGCCAGTAGTATAGCCAGGGGGCTCGGCTATGGCTACACCTTC.

This sequence joins TRBV9 and TRBJ1-6; 7 nucleotides agree with TRBD1. The CDR3 loop spans 15 amino acids. With V trimmed by 3 bases and J by 8 bases, 8 bases remained unmatched. Germline values: CDR1 SGDLS, CDR2 YYNGEE. This CDR3 is CASSGAQGSYSPLHF. The CDR3 DNA follows: TGTGCCAGCAGCGGCGCACAGGGGAGCTATTCACCCCTCCACTTT.

This clone showed up just once. At the DNA level, this CDR3 is encoded by other sequences in the same sample as well. The chain carries TRBV7-9 and TRBJ1-1; D remains unclear. Trimming cost V 1 base and J 5 bases, with 8 bases left between them. In germline, CDR1 is SEHNR, CDR2 FQNEAQ (reference sequence). CDR3 length: 13 residues. CDR3 sequence reads: CASSLGGKTEAFF. CDR3 sequence (DNA): TGTGCCAGCAGCTTAGGCGGGAAAACTGAAGCTTTCTTT.